The sequence of this TCR beta chain was determined in a study of tumor-infiltrating lymphocytes in primary liver carcinoma (dated by TCRdb to the late 2010s). In the study overall: The five patients, three men and two women aged 30 to 69 years, had hepatocellular carcinoma (four) or combined HCC and intrahepatic cholangiocarcinoma (one). Tumors of the five patients were stage T1-T3 N0M0 with maximum diameters of roughly 4 to 11 cm. Each sample produced roughly 3.5 to 8 million productive TCRbeta reads, and read depth showed no significant difference between tissue types. Across five regions of each liver tumor, along with adjacent normal tissue and blood, the study brought together TCRbeta repertoire sequencing, expression microarrays and whole-exome sequencing. A total of roughly 35 specimens from 5 patients went through TCRbeta repertoire sequencing, namely 25 tumor regions, 5 adjacent noncancerous liver tissues and 5 peripheral blood samples. Agilent mRNA microarray profiling was performed on the roughly 24 tumor region samples to relate TCRbeta repertoire diversity to the local molecular phenotype. Reproducibility between technical replicate repertoires was high, with correlation coefficients above 0.95 and mean shared-clone rates about 0.9.

Total RNA and DNA were co-extracted without cell sorting from roughly 20-30 mg of bulk tissue using the AllPrep DNA/RNA mini kit. Surgical resection was performed in China between late 2015 and early 2016 on four to six patients with histopathologically diagnosed primary liver carcinoma. At the time of sampling, the patients were treatment-naive and had chronic HBV infection. Five spatially separated regions were sampled from each tumor: the superior, inferior, left-lateral and right-lateral poles, plus the tumor centre. Histological examination found more than 80% viable tumor cells in every tumor sample. Fresh tumor and adjacent tissue pieces were bisected, with one half stored in RNAlater at -80 degrees C and the other half sent for histology. Results and caveats for the whole study, not just this receptor: Only the TCR beta chain was sequenced, which likely underestimates true repertoire diversity because unpaired alpha chains were not captured. Compared with blood, tumors had a significantly larger share of the repertoire taken up by the top 250 clones (p = 0.039). With just five or six patients in the study, the authors point out that the findings should be validated in a larger study. Only about 8-25% of top clones were found in all five regions of a tumor, suggesting spatial heterogeneity of tumor-infiltrating T cells. Since the samples were bulk and unsorted, there was no way to compare CD4+ and CD8+ T cell repertoires. Repertoire overlap was higher between tumor regions (mean around 35%) than tumor-adjacent (17%) or tumor-blood (14%) pairs, consistent with antigen-driven expansion.

Starting from 500 to 650 ng total RNA, TCRbeta-specific cDNA was produced by reverse transcription with a constant-region primer and ProtoScript II reverse transcriptase. Three nested multiplex PCR rounds, following a slightly modified ARM-PCR procedure, were used to build the TCRbeta libraries. Each of the first two PCR rounds ran for about 10 cycles using multiplex TRBV1-TRBV30 forward primers together with a Cbeta reverse primer. Sample barcodes and Illumina adapters were added in a final 25-cycle PCR using Deep VentR polymerase. Amplicons of 200-500 bp were gel-purified with a QIAquick gel extraction kit before sequencing. TCRbeta amplicons were sequenced on an Illumina HiSeq 2500 with 250-bp paired-end reads. As for the original processing: Reads were quality-trimmed with Trimmomatic v0.33, and paired reads were merged with FLASH v1.2.11 to recover full CDR3 sequences. MiGEC v1.2.1b assigned V, D and J germline segments to the rearranged TCRbeta sequences. Clonotype statistics and Shannon-Wiener diversity indices were calculated with VDJtools v1.0.0. To reduce sampling bias, subsequent analyses other than the diversity analysis used only the 250 most abundant clonotypes in each sample. TCRdb handled the public reads itself, with Q25 trimming in fastp and clone calling in MiXCR, and kept productive beta chains. Merged by CDR3 protein, the rows form single entries marked with the most common genes and DNA. The V and J calls were determined by TCRdb, not by the authors. This sample is represented by under 200,000 distinct CDR3 sequences; 85% of them were singletons. In total, the top ten clones hold 15% to 20% of the sample.

The germline V gene specifies SGHDT as CDR1 and YYEEEE as CDR2. From the cysteine up to the phenylalanine, the CDR3 has a length of 14 residues. Just CDR3 DNA is preserved here, 42 bases in frame from base 1. The table lists this clonotype with a count of one. The target of this receptor is not known. The junction and the germline gene differ at one end; a read error may be behind it. Sequencing was done on a sample of tumor tissue from primary liver carcinoma. This TCR was sampled from a man between 40 and 49 years old with primary liver carcinoma and hepatitis B virus infection. Recombination connected TRBV5-6 to TRBJ1-1; 8 middle bases align to TRBD1. The DNA reads TGTGCCAGCATCTTGGCACAGACAGGGGCTGAAGCTTCCTTT. This codes for CASILAQTGAEASF.